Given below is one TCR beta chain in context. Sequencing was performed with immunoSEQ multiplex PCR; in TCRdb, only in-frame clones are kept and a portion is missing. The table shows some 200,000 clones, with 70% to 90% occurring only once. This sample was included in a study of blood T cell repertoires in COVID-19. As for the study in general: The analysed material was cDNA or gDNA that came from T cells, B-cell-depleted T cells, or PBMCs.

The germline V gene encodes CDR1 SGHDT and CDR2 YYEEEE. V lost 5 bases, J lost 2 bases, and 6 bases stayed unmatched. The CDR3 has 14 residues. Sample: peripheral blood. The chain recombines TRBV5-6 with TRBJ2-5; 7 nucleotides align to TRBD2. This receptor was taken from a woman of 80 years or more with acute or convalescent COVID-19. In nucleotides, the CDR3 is TGTGCCAGCAGTCAAGCGGGATTACAAGAGACCCAGTACTTC. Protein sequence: CASSQAGLQETQYF.